The rows below give T cell receptor beta chains drawn from one sample of a study of T cells in Graves' hyperthyroidism and ophthalmopathy. TCRdb recomputed calls from the multiplex PCR reads with MiXCR, one row per CDR3 protein. The profile shows 750,000 to 950,000 distinct CDR3 sequences, 38% of them singletons. The material sequenced was blood. These receptor sequences come from a man between 18 and 35 years old with Graves' hyperthyroidism. Each CDR3 is given with its conserved first and last residue. The order of the fields is J gene, V gene, D gene, clone size, CDR3 DNA, CDR3 protein. A D gene is named only where the DNA matches it firmly. Some rows have no size entry. The others give once, few or many, or a class for an expanded clone.

J gene: TRBJ1-1
V gene: TRBV4-1
D gene: -
clone size: -
CDR3 DNA: TGCGCCAGCAGCCAAGGGGATTGGGAGAGGCCTACTGAAGCTTTCTTT
CDR3 protein: CASSQGDWERPTEAFF

J gene: TRBJ1-5
V gene: TRBV11-3
D gene: -
clone size: -
CDR3 DNA: TGCGCCAGCAGCCAAGATCTGCCAGGGCGGAATCAGCCCCAGCATTTT
CDR3 protein: CASSQDLPGRNQPQHF

J gene: TRBJ2-7
V gene: TRBV15
D gene: -
clone size: many
CDR3 DNA: TGTGCCACCAGCAGAGATTTCGGGGCAGGGGAGCAGTACTTC
CDR3 protein: CATSRDFGAGEQYF

J gene: TRBJ1-4
V gene: TRBV20-1
D gene: -
clone size: -
CDR3 DNA: TGCAGTGCTAGACGGGACACTAATGAAAAACTGTTTTTT
CDR3 protein: CSARRDTNEKLFF

J gene: TRBJ1-2
V gene: TRBV29-1
D gene: -
clone size: many
CDR3 DNA: TGCAGCGTTGATGACTGGGAAGGCTACACCTTC
CDR3 protein: CSVDDWEGYTF

J gene: TRBJ2-7
V gene: TRBV15
D gene: -
clone size: -
CDR3 DNA: TGTGCCGCCAGCAGGGGGGTCTCCTACGAGCAGTACTTC
CDR3 protein: CAASRGVSYEQYF

J gene: TRBJ1-5
V gene: TRBV20-1
D gene: -
clone size: many
CDR3 DNA: TGCAGGACCCCGACAGGCAATCAGCCCCAGCATTTT
CDR3 protein: CRTPTGNQPQHF

J gene: TRBJ1-1
V gene: TRBV20-1
D gene: -
clone size: -
CDR3 DNA: TGCAGTGCTAGAGATTACGCAGGACAGCGGATTAAACTTGAAGGCACTGAAGCTTTCTTT
CDR3 protein: CSARDYAGQRIKLEGTEAFF

J gene: TRBJ2-2
V gene: TRBV7-2
D gene: -
clone size: few
CDR3 DNA: TGTGCCAGCAGCCCCCTGGGATATGGGGGGGCCCAAAACGGGGAGCTGTTTTTT
CDR3 protein: CASSPLGYGGAQNGELFF

J gene: TRBJ1-1
V gene: TRBV7-8
D gene: -
clone size: few
CDR3 DNA: TGTGCCAGCAGCTTACGGCTAGGGGGGAACACTGAAGCTTTCTTT
CDR3 protein: CASSLRLGGNTEAFF

J gene: TRBJ2-2
V gene: TRBV12-3/TRBV12-4
D gene: -
clone size: few
CDR3 DNA: TGTGCCAGCAGTTTATCGGGAGACGGATCCGGGGAGCTGTTTTTT
CDR3 protein: CASSLSGDGSGELFF

J gene: TRBJ1-4
V gene: TRBV19
D gene: -
clone size: -
CDR3 DNA: TGTGCCAGTAGAGACATTGGAGAAAAACTGTTTTTT
CDR3 protein: CASRDIGEKLFF

J gene: TRBJ2-2
V gene: TRBV9
D gene: TRBD2
clone size: few
CDR3 DNA: TGTGCCAGCAGCGTAGCTACTAGCGGGAGCGGAACCGGGGAGCTGTTTTTT
CDR3 protein: CASSVATSGSGTGELFF

J gene: TRBJ2-6
V gene: TRBV29-1
D gene: -
clone size: -
CDR3 DNA: TGCAGCGTTGGGGCAGGGGACAACGTCCTGACTTTC
CDR3 protein: CSVGAGDNVLTF

J gene: TRBJ1-1
V gene: TRBV25-1
D gene: TRBD1
clone size: -
CDR3 DNA: TGTGCCAGCACTCAAAGGGGGCGGGACAGGAGACCGTACCCTGAAGCTTTCTTT
CDR3 protein: CASTQRGRDRRPYPEAFF

J gene: TRBJ2-5
V gene: TRBV29-1
D gene: TRBD2
clone size: many
CDR3 DNA: TGCAGCGTCCAGACTAGCGGGGCGCCTAGGGAGACCCAGTACTTC
CDR3 protein: CSVQTSGAPRETQYF

J gene: TRBJ1-4
V gene: TRBV20-1
D gene: -
clone size: few
CDR3 DNA: TGCAGTGCTAGAGACCTGGGGACTAATGAAAAACTGTTTTTT
CDR3 protein: CSARDLGTNEKLFF

J gene: TRBJ1-1
V gene: TRBV7-2
D gene: -
clone size: -
CDR3 DNA: TGTGCCAGCAGCTCAATGGCCGCGGGCGACACTGAAGCTTTCTTT
CDR3 protein: CASSSMAAGDTEAFF

J gene: TRBJ2-7
V gene: TRBV20-1
D gene: TRBD1
clone size: -
CDR3 DNA: TGCAGTGCTAGATCGTTGGTAACAGGGGACTCCTACGAGCAGTACTTC
CDR3 protein: CSARSLVTGDSYEQYF

J gene: TRBJ2-7
V gene: TRBV29-1
D gene: -
clone size: many
CDR3 DNA: TGCAGCGTTCACGGAAGAACCTACGAGCAGTACTTC
CDR3 protein: CSVHGRTYEQYF

J gene: TRBJ1-3
V gene: TRBV9
D gene: TRBD1
clone size: -
CDR3 DNA: TGTGCCAGCAGCGCCGGGACAGGTGGAAACACCATATATTTT
CDR3 protein: CASSAGTGGNTIYF

J gene: TRBJ1-5
V gene: TRBV29-1
D gene: -
clone size: -
CDR3 DNA: TGCGGCGTTGAAGGTAGTAGCAATCAGCCCCGGCATTTT
CDR3 protein: CGVEGSSNQPRHF

J gene: TRBJ1-6
V gene: TRBV25-1
D gene: -
clone size: -
CDR3 DNA: TGTGCCAGCACCACCGGGACGGACTACAATTCACCCCTCCACTTT
CDR3 protein: CASTTGTDYNSPLHF

J gene: TRBJ2-5
V gene: TRBV5-1
D gene: TRBD2
clone size: -
CDR3 DNA: TGCGCCAGCAGAGGACTAGCGGGGTCACAAGAGACCCAGTACTTC
CDR3 protein: CASRGLAGSQETQYF

J gene: TRBJ1-2
V gene: TRBV2
D gene: -
clone size: -
CDR3 DNA: TGTGCCAGCGTGACTGACAGCTATGGCTACACCTTC
CDR3 protein: CASVTDSYGYTF

J gene: TRBJ1-1
V gene: TRBV7-8
D gene: -
clone size: many
CDR3 DNA: TGTGCCAGCAGCGCGCACAGGGTAGGGGACACTGAAGCTTTCTTT
CDR3 protein: CASSAHRVGDTEAFF

J gene: TRBJ2-7
V gene: TRBV19
D gene: TRBD1
clone size: few
CDR3 DNA: TGTGCCAGTAGTTCCCCCGGGAAGACAGGGGACTACGAGCAGTACTTC
CDR3 protein: CASSSPGKTGDYEQYF

J gene: TRBJ1-3
V gene: TRBV2
D gene: TRBD1
clone size: -
CDR3 DNA: TGTGCCAGCAGGTCCACAGGGGGCACTGGAAACACCATATATTTT
CDR3 protein: CASRSTGGTGNTIYF

J gene: TRBJ1-6
V gene: TRBV5-6
D gene: -
clone size: few
CDR3 DNA: TGTGCCAGCAGCGACCCAGGTGGCAATTCACCCCTCCACTTT
CDR3 protein: CASSDPGGNSPLHF

J gene: TRBJ2-7
V gene: TRBV7-9
D gene: -
clone size: -
CDR3 DNA: TGTGCCAGCAGCCCAGCGAGGGGGAGCTCCTACGAGCAGTACTTC
CDR3 protein: CASSPARGSSYEQYF

J gene: TRBJ1-1
V gene: TRBV9
D gene: TRBD1
clone size: -
CDR3 DNA: TGTGCCAGCAGCTCCATCCGCCGGGACAGGGCCCGCGCTGAAGCTTTCTTT
CDR3 protein: CASSSIRRDRARAEAFF

J gene: TRBJ2-5
V gene: TRBV15
D gene: -
clone size: -
CDR3 DNA: TGTGCCACCAGCAGTCCACCCTTCCGGGAGACCCAGTACTTC
CDR3 protein: CATSSPPFRETQYF

J gene: TRBJ1-2
V gene: TRBV29-1
D gene: -
clone size: -
CDR3 DNA: TGCAGCGTTGAAATAGGACAGGGCTACACCTTC
CDR3 protein: CSVEIGQGYTF

J gene: TRBJ1-1
V gene: TRBV5-1
D gene: -
clone size: -
CDR3 DNA: TGCGCCAGCAGCTTGAGGTCGGCAGACACTGAAGCTTTCTTT
CDR3 protein: CASSLRSADTEAFF

J gene: TRBJ1-5
V gene: TRBV7-2
D gene: -
clone size: few
CDR3 DNA: TGTGCCAGCAGCTTAGCGTCGGGGGGGAGGTCCCAGCATTTT
CDR3 protein: CASSLASGGRSQHF

J gene: TRBJ2-2
V gene: TRBV14
D gene: -
clone size: -
CDR3 DNA: TGTGCCAGCAGCCAAGATGAGGTCACCGGGGAGCTGTTTTTT
CDR3 protein: CASSQDEVTGELFF

J gene: TRBJ2-7
V gene: TRBV6-6
D gene: -
clone size: once
CDR3 DNA: TGCGCCAGCAGAAGGAACGGGGCGGCTTACGAGCAGTACTTC
CDR3 protein: CASRRNGAAYEQYF

J gene: TRBJ2-2
V gene: TRBV15
D gene: -
clone size: many
CDR3 DNA: TGTGCCACCAGCATCTTAATATCTAAGACCGGGGAGCTGTTTTTT
CDR3 protein: CATSILISKTGELFF

J gene: TRBJ2-5
V gene: TRBV12-3/TRBV12-4
D gene: TRBD2
clone size: -
CDR3 DNA: TGTGCCAGCAGTTGGGCTAGCGGGGGAGAGACCCAGTACTTC
CDR3 protein: CASSWASGGETQYF

J gene: TRBJ2-7
V gene: TRBV2
D gene: TRBD1
clone size: few
CDR3 DNA: TGTGCCAGCAAGCCGCGTCCCGGGACAGACTTCTACGAGCAGTACTTC
CDR3 protein: CASKPRPGTDFYEQYF

J gene: TRBJ2-7
V gene: TRBV7-8
D gene: -
clone size: many
CDR3 DNA: TGTGCCAGCAGCGCCTACTCTAACGAGCAGTACTTC
CDR3 protein: CASSAYSNEQYF

J gene: TRBJ1-1
V gene: TRBV29-1
D gene: -
clone size: many
CDR3 DNA: TGCAGCGTTGAATTCAACACTGAAGCTTTCTTT
CDR3 protein: CSVEFNTEAFF

J gene: TRBJ1-2
V gene: TRBV7-9
D gene: -
clone size: many
CDR3 DNA: TGTGCCAGCAGCTTGGCGGACTATGGCTACACCTTC
CDR3 protein: CASSLADYGYTF

J gene: TRBJ1-2
V gene: TRBV2
D gene: TRBD1
clone size: few
CDR3 DNA: TGTGCCAGCAGTGCCGGGACAGGGCTCGGCTACACCTTC
CDR3 protein: CASSAGTGLGYTF

J gene: TRBJ1-1
V gene: TRBV19
D gene: -
clone size: few
CDR3 DNA: TGTGCCAGTAGTACGCCGGGCCTCGAGGCGTACACTGAAGCTTTCTTT
CDR3 protein: CASSTPGLEAYTEAFF

J gene: TRBJ1-1
V gene: TRBV7-9
D gene: TRBD1
clone size: many
CDR3 DNA: TGTGCCAGTGAACAGGGGGGCACTGAAGCTTTCTTT
CDR3 protein: CASEQGGTEAFF

J gene: TRBJ1-5
V gene: TRBV12-3/TRBV12-4
D gene: -
clone size: few
CDR3 DNA: TGTGCCAGCAGTTTCCCCATCGGACACCAGAGCAATCAGCCCCAGCATTTT
CDR3 protein: CASSFPIGHQSNQPQHF

J gene: TRBJ1-1
V gene: TRBV5-1
D gene: -
clone size: -
CDR3 DNA: TGCGCCAGCAGCTTGTCGTTGAGGCCCACTGAAGCTTTCTTT
CDR3 protein: CASSLSLRPTEAFF

J gene: TRBJ1-5
V gene: TRBV4-3
D gene: -
clone size: -
CDR3 DNA: TGCGCCAGCAGTCTCCCGGGGGGTGGCAATCAGCCCCAGCATTTT
CDR3 protein: CASSLPGGGNQPQHF

J gene: TRBJ2-3
V gene: TRBV14
D gene: -
clone size: -
CDR3 DNA: TGTGCCAGCAGCCAAGGAGTGGTGGATACGCAGTATTTT
CDR3 protein: CASSQGVVDTQYF

J gene: TRBJ2-7
V gene: TRBV20-1
D gene: TRBD2
clone size: -
CDR3 DNA: TGCAGTGCTCCGGGACTAGCGGGAGGAAGGAGCTCCTACGAGCAGTACTTC
CDR3 protein: CSAPGLAGGRSSYEQYF

J gene: TRBJ1-6
V gene: TRBV20-1
D gene: TRBD1
clone size: many
CDR3 DNA: TGCAGTGCTGTACAGGGGTCCTATAATTCACCCCTCCACTTT
CDR3 protein: CSAVQGSYNSPLHF

J gene: TRBJ1-6
V gene: TRBV5-1
D gene: TRBD1
clone size: few
CDR3 DNA: TGCGCCAGCAGCTTGGATTGGACAGGGTCCTCACCCCTCCACTTT
CDR3 protein: CASSLDWTGSSPLHF

J gene: TRBJ1-2
V gene: TRBV2
D gene: TRBD1
clone size: few
CDR3 DNA: TGTGCCAGCAGTGAAGGGACAGGGGTTCAAGGCTACACCTTC
CDR3 protein: CASSEGTGVQGYTF

J gene: TRBJ2-2
V gene: TRBV7-9
D gene: TRBD2
clone size: -
CDR3 DNA: TGTGCCAGCAGCTATCTAGCGGGAGCCGACACCGGGGAGCTGTTTTTT
CDR3 protein: CASSYLAGADTGELFF

J gene: TRBJ2-7
V gene: TRBV7-9
D gene: TRBD2
clone size: -
CDR3 DNA: TGTGCCAGCAGCGCAAGTGGGACTAGCGGGCCCTACGAGCAGTACTTC
CDR3 protein: CASSASGTSGPYEQYF

J gene: TRBJ1-5
V gene: TRBV20-1
D gene: TRBD1
clone size: -
CDR3 DNA: TGCAGTGCTAGAGATTCGGGAGGAGGGGGCGATGAGCCCCAGCATTTT
CDR3 protein: CSARDSGGGGDEPQHF

J gene: TRBJ1-1
V gene: TRBV9
D gene: -
clone size: -
CDR3 DNA: TGTGCCAGCAGCCAAGAAGGACAGATCCTTGAAGCTTTCTTT
CDR3 protein: CASSQEGQILEAFF

J gene: TRBJ1-5
V gene: TRBV5-8
D gene: TRBD1
clone size: few
CDR3 DNA: TGTGCCAGCAGCTTGGGGACAGGGGGCTTGAATCAGCCCCAGCATTTT
CDR3 protein: CASSLGTGGLNQPQHF

J gene: TRBJ1-1
V gene: TRBV29-1
D gene: TRBD1
clone size: many
CDR3 DNA: TGCAGCGGGGGACAGGGTCGTAGGGCTGAAGCTTTCTTT
CDR3 protein: CSGGQGRRAEAFF